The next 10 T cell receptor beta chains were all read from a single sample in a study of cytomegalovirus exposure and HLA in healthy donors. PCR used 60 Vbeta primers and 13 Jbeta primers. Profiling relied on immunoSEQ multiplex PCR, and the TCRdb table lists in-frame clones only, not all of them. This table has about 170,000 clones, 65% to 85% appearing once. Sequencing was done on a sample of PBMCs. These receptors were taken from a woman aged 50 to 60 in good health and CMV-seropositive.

Written as DNA, the CDR3 is TGTGCCAGCAGTTCGGGATGGCAGACCTACGAGCAGTACTTC. Translation: CASSSGWQTYEQYF. The V and J genes are TRBV28 and TRBJ2-7; perhaps TRBD2 as D (5 bases). The CDR3 runs to 14 residues. Trimming cost V 4 bases and J 2 bases, with 12 bases left between them. In germline, CDR1 is MDHEN, CDR2 SYDVKM.

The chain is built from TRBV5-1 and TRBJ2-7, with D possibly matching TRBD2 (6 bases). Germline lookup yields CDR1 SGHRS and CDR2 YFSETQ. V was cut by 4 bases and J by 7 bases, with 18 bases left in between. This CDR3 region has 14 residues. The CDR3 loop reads CASSTPGDSAEQYF. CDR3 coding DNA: TGCGCCAGCAGCACACCTGGGGACTCAGCGGAGCAGTACTTC.

The DNA for the CDR3 is TGTGCCAGCACCGGGGAAGCGGTGGGTGGCTACACCTTC. It yields the protein CASTGEAVGGYTF. This chain uses TRBV5-5 with TRBJ1-2; D is unclear. The CDR3 has 13 residues. The ends were cut back, 6 bases at V and 7 bases at J, with 16 bases in the middle. Germline V gives CDR1 SGHKS, CDR2 YYEKEE (reference sequence).

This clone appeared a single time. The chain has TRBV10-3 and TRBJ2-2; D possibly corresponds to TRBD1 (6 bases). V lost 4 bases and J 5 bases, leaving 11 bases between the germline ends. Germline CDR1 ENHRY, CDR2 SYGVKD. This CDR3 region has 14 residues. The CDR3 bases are TGTGCCATCAGTGGAACAGGGCATACCGGGGAGCTGTTTTTT. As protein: CAISGTGHTGELFF.

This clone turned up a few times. CDR3 residues: CASSLAPLSNQPQHF. The CDR3 bases are TGTGCCAGCAGCCTAGCCCCATTGAGCAATCAGCCCCAGCATTTT. The rearrangement joins TRBV28 to TRBJ1-5; D uncertain. The V end was cut by 6 bases, the J end by 1 base, with 13 bases between. The CDR3 is 15 residues long. Germline V CDR1 and CDR2: MDHEN, SYDVKM.

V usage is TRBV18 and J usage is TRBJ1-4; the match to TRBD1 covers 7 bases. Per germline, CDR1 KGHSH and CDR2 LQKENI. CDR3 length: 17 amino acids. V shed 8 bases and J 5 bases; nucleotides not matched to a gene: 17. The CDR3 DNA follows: TGTGCCAGCACAAACATCCCCGGGGTGACAGGGAATGAAAAACTGTTTTTT. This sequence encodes CASTNIPGVTGNEKLFF.

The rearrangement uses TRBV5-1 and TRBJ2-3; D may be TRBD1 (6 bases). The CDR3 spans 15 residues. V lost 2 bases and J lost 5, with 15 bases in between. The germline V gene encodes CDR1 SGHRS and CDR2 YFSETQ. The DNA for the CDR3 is TGCGCCAGCAGCTTATTACAGGGAAACGTAGATACGCAGTATTTT. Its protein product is CASSLLQGNVDTQYF. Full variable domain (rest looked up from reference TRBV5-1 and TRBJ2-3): KAGVTQTPRYLIKTRGQQVTLSCSPISGHRSVSWYQQTPGQGLQFLFEYFSETQRNKGNFPGRFSGRQFSNSRSEMNVSTLELGDSALYLCASSLLQGNVDTQYFGPGTRLTVL.

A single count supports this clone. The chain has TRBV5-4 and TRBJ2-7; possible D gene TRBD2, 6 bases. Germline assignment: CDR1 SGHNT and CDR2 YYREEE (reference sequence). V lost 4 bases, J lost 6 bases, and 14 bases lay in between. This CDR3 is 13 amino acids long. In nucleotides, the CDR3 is TGTGCCAGCAGCCCCACGGGGGTTCGCGAGCAGTACTTC. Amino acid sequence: CASSPTGVREQYF.

CDR3 residues: CASGTRDRAWLNTF. The CDR3 coding sequence is TGTGCCAGCGGAACCCGGGACAGGGCTTGGTTAAACACCTTC. This chain joins TRBV28 and TRBJ1-2; 9 positions match TRBD1. The germline CDR1 and CDR2 sequences are MDHEN and SYDVKM. After removal of 8 bases from V and 12 bases from J, the junction contained 16 bases not matched to a gene. The CDR3 totals 14 residues.

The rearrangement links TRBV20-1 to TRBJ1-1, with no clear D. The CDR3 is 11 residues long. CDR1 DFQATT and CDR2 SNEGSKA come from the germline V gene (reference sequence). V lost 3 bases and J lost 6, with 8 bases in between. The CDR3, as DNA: TGCAGTGCTAGCTTCGTTGCTGAAGCTTTCTTT. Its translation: CSASFVAEAFF.